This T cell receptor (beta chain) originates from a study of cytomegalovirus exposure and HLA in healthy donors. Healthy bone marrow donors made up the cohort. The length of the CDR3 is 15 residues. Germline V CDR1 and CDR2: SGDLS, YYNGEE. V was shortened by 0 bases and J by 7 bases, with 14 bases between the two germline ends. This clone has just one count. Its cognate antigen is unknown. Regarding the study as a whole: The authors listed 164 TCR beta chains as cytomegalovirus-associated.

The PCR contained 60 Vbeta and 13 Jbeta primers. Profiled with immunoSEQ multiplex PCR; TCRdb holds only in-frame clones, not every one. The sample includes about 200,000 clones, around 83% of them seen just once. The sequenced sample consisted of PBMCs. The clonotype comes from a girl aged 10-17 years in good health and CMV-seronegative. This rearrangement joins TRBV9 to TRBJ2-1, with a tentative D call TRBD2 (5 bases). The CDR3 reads CASSVDEGVRNEQFF. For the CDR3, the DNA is TGTGCCAGCAGCGTAGATGAGGGAGTCCGTAATGAGCAGTTCTTC.